The 7 T cell receptor beta chains listed next were all sequenced from one sample in a study of blood T cell repertoires in COVID-19. Some clones are missing from TCRdb's copy, which holds only in-frame ones; the method was immunoSEQ multiplex PCR. Here the sample spans roughly 220,000 clones, around 88% being singletons. What was sequenced was PBMCs or T cells enriched from blood (not recorded which). The receptor source for this set is a woman in her forties or fifties with acute COVID-19.

This sequence joins TRBV4-2 and TRBJ2-1, with 8 bases fitting TRBD2. This CDR3 comprises 16 residues. CDR1 is LGHNA and CDR2 is YNFKEQ in the germline V gene. The ends lost 4 bases at V and 9 bases at J; junction bases unmatched: 14. This CDR3 reads CASSPLLGLERPEQFF. The CDR3 DNA is TGTGCCAGCAGCCCGCTATTGGGACTAGAAAGACCTGAGCAGTTCTTC.

J is TRBJ1-2 and V is TRBV5-5; 8 nucleotides align to TRBD1. The V gene end was trimmed by 3 bases and the J gene end by 4 bases; junction bases not matched to a gene: 8. The germline V gene encodes CDR1 SGHKS and CDR2 YYEKEE (reference sequence). This CDR3 contains 15 residues. DNA of the CDR3: TGTGCCAGCAGCTACACACGACAGGGGCCCTATGGCTACACCTTC. Its translation: CASSYTRQGPYGYTF.

The gene calls are TRBV5-6 and TRBJ2-7, with D perhaps matching TRBD2 (5 bases). The CDR3 length is 11 residues. Germline values: CDR1 SGHDT, CDR2 YYEEEE. The V end was cut by 4 bases, the J end by 3 bases, with 5 bases between. In DNA, the CDR3 is TGTGCCAGCAGCGCGGGCTACGAGCAGTACTTC. Protein product: CASSAGYEQYF.

This chain links TRBV30 with TRBJ2-3; 8 positions match TRBD1. CDR1 and CDR2 (germline): GTSNPN, SVGIG (reference sequence). J lost 3 bases, V lost 4 bases, and 9 bases had no gene match. The CDR3 extends over 15 amino acids. The CDR3 region is CAWTARGHFTDTQYF. The DNA of the CDR3 is TGTGCCTGGACCGCCAGGGGGCATTTTACAGATACGCAGTATTTT.

The chain couples TRBV19 to TRBJ2-1, with 12 bases that match TRBD2. The CDR3 runs 14 residues. Germline values: CDR1 LNHDA, CDR2 SQIVND (reference sequence). After removal of 5 bases from V and 8 bases from J, the junction contained 4 bases not matched to a gene. The CDR3 is CASSGLAGGYEQFF. The CDR3, as DNA: TGTGCCAGTAGTGGGCTAGCGGGAGGGTATGAGCAGTTCTTC. Full variable domain (remainder filled in from reference TRBV19 and TRBJ2-1): DGGITQSPKYLFRKEGQNVTLSCEQNLNHDAMYWYRQDPGQGLRLIYYSQIVNDFQKGDIAEGYSVSREKKESFPLTVTSAQKNPTAFYLCASSGLAGGYEQFFGPGTRLTVL.

This clone occurred once. This rearrangement joins TRBV28 to TRBJ2-5; TRBD2 might be the D (6 bases). The CDR3 has 10 amino acids. Trimming pared 6 bases from V and 9 bases from J, leaving 8 bases between. From germline, CDR1 is MDHEN and CDR2 SYDVKM. For the CDR3, the DNA is TGTGCCAGCAGCTCGGGGGCCCAGTACTTC. It specifies CASSSGAQYF.

This chain links TRBV30 with TRBJ2-3; 8 bases are a match to TRBD2. The CDR3 totals 13 residues. Germline assignment: CDR1 GTSNPN and CDR2 SVGIG (reference sequence). V shed 0 bases and J 7 bases; nucleotides not matched to a gene: 3. This CDR3 is CAWSVGTSNTQYF. The CDR3 bases are TGTGCCTGGAGTGTGGGGACTAGTAATACGCAGTATTTT.